One sample yielded the 29 T cell receptor beta chains listed below, sequenced in a study of blood T cell repertoires in COVID-19. The data were produced by immunoSEQ multiplex PCR, yet TCRdb's version contains in-frame clones alone and is incomplete. The table includes almost 500,000 clones, roughly nine tenths detected once. The specimen sequenced was PBMCs or T cells enriched from blood (not recorded which). The receptors were sampled from a woman aged 60-70 years who had recovered from COVID-19.

The gene calls are TRBV5-5 and TRBJ1-5, with TRBD1 matching 9 bases. The CDR3 has 16 residues. Germline trimming cut 4 bases from V and 7 bases from J; bases unmatched to any gene: 12. The germline CDR1 and CDR2 sequences are SGHKS and YYEKEE (reference sequence). In nucleotides, the CDR3 is TGTGCCAGCAGCAGTTTCGGGACAGGGAGATGGCAGCCCCAGCATTTT. It specifies CASSSFGTGRWQPQHF.

The chain combines TRBV10-2 with TRBJ2-4; 7 bases line up with TRBD2. This CDR3 is 16 amino acids long. Germline V CDR1 and CDR2: WSHSY, SAAADI. Trimming at V came to 7 bases and at J to 4 bases, leaving 13 bases not matched to a gene. In nucleotides, the CDR3 is TGCGCCAGCACCTCGAGGGGCGGGGGTGTAAAAAACATTCAGTACTTC. Amino acids: CASTSRGGGVKNIQYF.

This chain connects TRBV3-1 (or the pseudogene TRBV3-2) to TRBJ2-5; unclear D gene. This CDR3 comprises 15 residues. The V end was cut by 5 bases, the J end by 3 bases, with 16 bases between. Germline V gene lookup returns CDR1 LGHDT and CDR2 YNNKEL (reference sequence). CDR3 residues: CASSYRLGTEETQYF. In DNA form, the CDR3 reads TGTGCCAGCAGCTATAGGTTGGGCACTGAAGAGACCCAGTACTTC.

The chain is built from TRBV28 and TRBJ2-7; 9 positions agree with TRBD1. The germline V gene has CDR1 MDHEN and CDR2 SYDVKM. The CDR3 is 15 residues long. V shed 6 bases, J shed 7 bases, and the junction held 13 bases outside the gene matches. The CDR3 spells CASSGLGQGFEEQYF. CDR3 DNA: TGTGCCAGCAGCGGGTTGGGACAGGGATTTGAGGAGCAGTACTTC.

This chain uses TRBV4-1 with TRBJ2-1; D might be TRBD2 (6 bases). The V gene's germline CDR1 is MGHRA and CDR2 YSYEKL. The germline V and J ends were trimmed by 3 bases and 10 bases, with 13 bases remaining between them. The CDR3 is 13 residues long. CDR3 residues: CASSHGEALEQFF. CDR3 bases: TGCGCCAGCAGCCATGGGGAGGCACTCGAGCAGTTCTTC.

The rearrangement uses TRBV6-5 and TRBJ1-2, with 8 bases identical to TRBD1. Per the germline V gene, CDR1 is MNHEY and CDR2 is SVGAGI. CDR3 size: 14 residues. The J segment lost 0 bases and the V segment lost 5 bases, leaving 2 bases of the junction unmatched. The CDR3, as DNA: TGTGCCAGCAGTCCAGGGGGCGCTAACTATGGCTACACCTTC. Encoded protein: CASSPGGANYGYTF.

This chain links TRBV11-2 with TRBJ1-1; D possibly corresponds to TRBD1 (5 bases). Germline V lookup: CDR1 SGHAT, CDR2 FQNNGV. CDR3 length equals 16 residues. The V and J ends lost 1 base and 7 bases respectively, with 19 bases between them. CDR3 loop: CASSLVAGLGGREAFF. The CDR3 DNA is TGTGCCAGCAGCTTAGTAGCGGGACTTGGGGGTCGTGAAGCTTTCTTT.

This chain links TRBV5-1 with TRBJ1-1; D is unresolved. Trimming removed 0 bases from V and 7 bases from J, with 10 bases in between. The CDR3 totals 13 residues. The germline V gene encodes CDR1 SGHRS and CDR2 YFSETQ. The CDR3 reads CASSLASSVEAFF. CDR3 nucleotide sequence: TGCGCCAGCAGCTTGGCTTCAAGCGTTGAAGCTTTCTTT.

This chain uses TRBV2 with TRBJ1-6; D remains unclear. Germline values: CDR1 SNHLY, CDR2 FYNNEI. This CDR3 spans 14 amino acids. V dropped 8 bases and J dropped 6 bases, with 14 bases sitting between them. CDR3 sequence (DNA): TGTGCCAGCCGCTTCGGGGAGATTAATTCACCCCTCCACTTT. Translation: CASRFGEINSPLHF.

The chain employs TRBV19 and TRBJ1-5; no definite D call. Between the trimmed V and J ends, which lost 4 bases and 0 bases, there was a span of 10 bases. The CDR3 length is 15 residues. Germline-derived CDR1 and CDR2 are LNHDA and SQIVND (reference sequence). The CDR3 region is CASSKPDNSNQPQHF. DNA of the CDR3: TGTGCCAGTAGTAAACCAGATAATAGCAATCAGCCCCAGCATTTT. The variable domain in full, with the rest retrieved from reference TRBV19 and TRBJ1-5, is DGGITQSPKYLFRKEGQNVTLSCEQNLNHDAMYWYRQDPGQGLRLIYYSQIVNDFQKGDIAEGYSVSREKKESFPLTVTSAQKNPTAFYLCASSKPDNSNQPQHFGDGTRLSIL.

This sequence joins TRBV5-1 and TRBJ2-3; possibly TRBD2 for D (6 bases). CDR1 is SGHRS, CDR2 YFSETQ, per germline. V lost 0 bases, J lost 8 bases, and 10 bases lay in between. The CDR3 loop spans 13 amino acids. The CDR3 sequence: CASSLAGVGTQYF. Here the CDR3 DNA reads TGCGCCAGCAGCTTGGCGGGAGTGGGTACGCAGTATTTT.

This clone has only a few counts. The V call is TRBV3-1 (or the pseudogene TRBV3-2), the J call TRBJ1-3; no clear D gene. Germline CDR1 reads LGHDT; CDR2 reads YNNKEL (reference sequence). V shed 1 base and J shed 0 bases, with 13 bases lying between them. The CDR3 totals 17 residues. CDR3 sequence (DNA): TGTGCCAGCAGCCAAGCAAGCCTTTCCGACTCTGGAAACACCATATATTTT. Encoded protein: CASSQASLSDSGNTIYF.

V and J are TRBV19 and TRBJ2-2, with D possibly being TRBD2 (5 bases). CDR3 length equals 19 residues. Looked up from germline, CDR1 is LNHDA and CDR2 is SQIVND (reference sequence). V was cut by 5 bases and J by 0 bases, with 22 bases left in between. The CDR3 here is CASSRARAPSGSNTGELFF. The CDR3 nucleotides are TGTGCCAGTAGTCGGGCGAGGGCTCCCTCCGGCTCGAACACCGGGGAGCTGTTTTTT. The full variable domain, rest sourced from reference TRBV19 and TRBJ2-2, is DGGITQSPKYLFRKEGQNVTLSCEQNLNHDAMYWYRQDPGQGLRLIYYSQIVNDFQKGDIAEGYSVSREKKESFPLTVTSAQKNPTAFYLCASSRARAPSGSNTGELFFGEGSRLTVL.

The J gene is TRBJ2-7, the V gene TRBV5-6; 9 nucleotides match TRBD1. The CDR3 is made up of 14 amino acids. CDR1 SGHDT and CDR2 YYEEEE come from the germline V gene. The trim removed 0 bases at V and 5 bases at J, leaving 3 bases unmatched. The CDR3 sequence: CASSLAGTGNEQYF. The CDR3 nucleotides read TGTGCCAGCAGCTTGGCCGGGACAGGGAACGAGCAGTACTTC.

The genes are TRBV5-6 and TRBJ2-2; 7 positions agree with TRBD1. The CDR3 length is 16 residues. Germline CDR1 and CDR2: SGHDT and YYEEEE. V trimming: 1 base; J trimming: 5 bases; junction bases outside the gene matches: 8. CDR3 nucleotides: TGTGCCAGCAGCTTGCGGGACAGTGGGCGGACCGGGGAGCTGTTTTTT. Its protein product is CASSLRDSGRTGELFF.

The V call is TRBV19, the J call TRBJ1-2, with 7 positions matching TRBD1. Germline loops: CDR1 LNHDA, CDR2 SQIVND (reference sequence). The ends lost 5 bases at V and 1 base at J; junction bases unmatched: 7. The length of the CDR3 is 15 residues. CDR3 residues: CASSAGTGDNYGYTF. In nucleotides, the CDR3 is TGTGCCAGTAGTGCGGGAACAGGGGATAACTATGGCTACACCTTC.

The chain couples TRBV27 to TRBJ2-5; TRBD1 matches 8 bases. CDR3 length: 15 amino acids. V lost 1 base and J lost 3; bases outside the gene matches: 4. The V gene's germline CDR1 is MNHEY and CDR2 SMNVEV (reference sequence). The CDR3 coding sequence is TGTGCCAGCAGTTTATTAGCAGGGGGCAAAGAGACCCAGTACTTC. Amino acids: CASSLLAGGKETQYF.

The chain employs TRBV19 and TRBJ1-6, with D possibly TRBD1 on 6 matching bases. CDR1 is LNHDA, CDR2 SQIVND, per germline (reference sequence). The length of the CDR3 is 14 residues. The CDR3 region has the DNA TGTGCAAGTCGGGCAGGGGTTAATAATTCACCCCTCCACTTT. Its protein product is CASRAGVNNSPLHF.

As DNA, the CDR3 is TGTGCCAGCAGCTTAGGCGGCTTCCTTTCCTCTGGAAACACCATATATTTT. It yields the protein CASSLGGFLSSGNTIYF. V gene TRBV7-8 combines with J gene TRBJ1-3, with D unclear. This CDR3 spans 17 amino acids. The germline V and J ends were trimmed by 1 base and 0 bases, with 13 bases remaining between them. Germline V gene lookup returns CDR1 SGHVS and CDR2 FQNEAQ.

The V call is TRBV11-3, the J call TRBJ1-2; possible D gene TRBD1, 6 bases. Germline V gene lookup returns CDR1 SGHNT and CDR2 YENEEA. Trimming removed 8 bases at V and 6 bases at J, with 16 bases between. The CDR3 is 13 residues long. In DNA form, the CDR3 reads TGTGCCAGCTCGATCCAGGGGACCGATGGCTACACCTTC. Residues: CASSIQGTDGYTF.

The rearrangement links TRBV3-1 (or the pseudogene TRBV3-2) to TRBJ2-5, with D tentatively TRBD2 (7 bases). Per germline, CDR1 LGHDT and CDR2 YNNKEL (reference sequence). V gave up 1 base and J gave up 5 bases, with 14 bases separating them. The CDR3 contains 15 residues. This chain's CDR3 is CASSQVPGGGETQYF. DNA for the CDR3: TGTGCCAGCAGCCAAGTTCCGGGGGGCGGGGAGACCCAGTACTTC.

The chain recombines TRBV5-1 with TRBJ2-3, with a tentative D call TRBD2 (7 bases). The V gene's germline CDR1 is SGHRS and CDR2 YFSETQ. The V end was cut by 4 bases, the J end by 0 bases, with 15 bases between. CDR3 length: 16 amino acids. CDR3 region: CASSPRGAESTDTQYF. As DNA, the CDR3 is TGCGCCAGCAGCCCCCGGGGGGCAGAAAGCACAGATACGCAGTATTTT.

The V and J genes are TRBV11-2 and TRBJ2-3, with 11 bases fitting TRBD2. Germline V gives CDR1 SGHAT, CDR2 FQNNGV. The CDR3 has 19 residues. The ends lost 5 bases at V and 2 bases at J; junction bases unmatched: 15. The CDR3 loop reads CASSISPGLAGGNTDTQYF. The DNA of the CDR3 is TGTGCCAGCAGCATATCTCCCGGGTTAGCGGGGGGGAACACAGATACGCAGTATTTT.

The chain combines TRBV2 with TRBJ1-1; 8 bases agree with TRBD1. Germline assignment: CDR1 SNHLY and CDR2 FYNNEI. V shed 5 bases and J 4 bases; nucleotides not matched to a gene: 6. This CDR3 has 14 amino acids. CDR3 amino acids: CASSLQGAGTEAFF. The CDR3 nucleotides read TGTGCCAGCAGTCTCCAGGGGGCTGGCACTGAAGCTTTCTTT. Full variable domain (rest looked up from reference TRBV2 and TRBJ1-1): EPEVTQTPSHQVTQMGQEVILRCVPISNHLYFYWYRQILGQKVEFLVSFYNNEISEKSEIFDDQFSVERPDGSNFTLKIRSTKLEDSAMYFCASSLQGAGTEAFFGQGTRLTVV.

This chain connects TRBV6-5 to TRBJ1-2; the D gene is possibly TRBD1 (6 bases). The V end was cut by 5 bases, the J end by 4 bases, with 11 bases between. Germline V gives CDR1 MNHEY, CDR2 SVGAGI. CDR3 length: 13 residues. The DNA for the CDR3 is TGTGCCAGCAGTCCAACAGGGTTCTATGGCTACACCTTC. Protein sequence: CASSPTGFYGYTF.

V and J are TRBV5-6 and TRBJ2-2; a possible D gene is TRBD1 (7 bases). Trimming stripped 4 bases from V and 3 bases from J, with 13 bases between. The length of the CDR3 is 15 residues. Germline V gene data show CDR1 as SGHDT and CDR2 as YYEEEE. CDR3 region: CASSRQGLDTGELFF. The CDR3 nucleotides read TGTGCCAGCAGCCGACAGGGACTGGACACCGGGGAGCTGTTTTTT.

CDR3 nucleotides: TGCGCCAGCAGCCAAGATAGTCGGGGCGGGGGGTTCTCCCATACGCAGTATTTT. Protein: CASSQDSRGGGFSHTQYF. The V and J genes are TRBV4-1 and TRBJ2-3; TRBD2 matches 8 bases. Per the germline V gene, CDR1 is MGHRA and CDR2 is YSYEKL. The CDR3 is 18 residues long. Trimming took 0 bases from V and 7 from J; bases not matched to a gene: 15.

The V gene is TRBV7-2, the J gene TRBJ2-2, with unresolved D. Germline V CDR1 and CDR2: SGHTA, FQGNSA. The CDR3 is made up of 15 amino acids. The V gene lost 5 bases and the J gene lost 4 bases, with 14 bases spanning the gap. As DNA, the CDR3 is TGTGCCAGCAGCGCAAGTCGGTCCCGCACCGGGGAGCTGTTTTTT. Translating it yields CASSASRSRTGELFF.

This clone was detected only once. The rearrangement joins TRBV27 to TRBJ1-5, with D possibly matching TRBD1 (6 bases). There are 13 residues in the CDR3. V was clipped by 2 bases and J by 7 bases, with 9 bases between them. CDR1 and CDR2 from the germline V gene are MNHEY and SMNVEV (reference sequence). This chain's CDR3 is CASSLQGPQPQHF. CDR3 DNA: TGTGCCAGCAGTTTACAGGGGCCCCAGCCCCAGCATTTT.